The 20 T cell receptor beta chains below all came from one sample that was sequenced in a study of vaccination effects on CD4 cells after COVID-19. Viral peptide pool expansion of antigen-specific CD4+ T cells preceded sequencing in the ViraFEST assay. Subsequent to approximately 11 days of culture, CD4+ T cells were isolated. Of the BNT162b2 and mRNA-1273 vaccines, participants received two doses of one or the other. Profiling relied on immunoSEQ multiplex PCR, and the TCRdb table lists in-frame clones only, not all of them. The data show 60,000 to 85,000 clones, with 70% to 85% seen just once and around 1.5% held by the top ten. Their antigens are not known. The starting material was CD4+ T cells from PBMCs cultured with HCoV-229E spike peptides, obtained after COVID-19 vaccination. These receptors were taken from a human donor who received a COVID-19 vaccine.

This clone was seen only a few times. The rearrangement links TRBV5-6 to TRBJ1-2; D gene ambiguous. From germline, CDR1 is SGHDT and CDR2 YYEEEE. V lost 5 bases to trimming and J lost 0 bases, with 8 bases between them. The CDR3 consists of 13 residues. The CDR3 sequence: CASSQLPNYGYTF. The CDR3 nucleotides read TGTGCCAGCAGTCAGCTACCTAACTATGGCTACACCTTC.

The chain couples TRBV5-1 to TRBJ2-5, with TRBD2 identical over 10 bases. V shed 2 bases and J 5 bases; nucleotides not matched to a gene: 6. Germline CDR1 reads SGHRS; CDR2 reads YFSETQ. The CDR3 covers 15 residues. CDR3 residues: CASSLLAGRMETQYF. The CDR3 nucleotides read TGCGCCAGCAGCTTACTAGCGGGGCGTATGGAGACCCAGTACTTC.

The chain recombines TRBV9 with TRBJ2-5, with 11 nucleotides matching TRBD2. V dropped 4 bases and J dropped 2; count of bases not matched to a gene: 4. CDR1 and CDR2 (germline): SGDLS, YYNGEE. The CDR3 totals 15 residues. CDR3 in DNA: TGTGCCAGCAGCAGGGGACTAGCGGCTCAAGAGACCCAGTACTTC. This sequence encodes CASSRGLAAQETQYF.

The rearrangement links TRBV5-4 to TRBJ2-7; TRBD2 matches at 8 bases. Germline CDR1 is SGHNT and CDR2 is YYREEE (reference sequence). CDR3 size: 14 residues. V dropped 0 bases and J dropped 2; count of bases not matched to a gene: 1. The CDR3 protein is CASSLGGGTYEQYV. The CDR3 DNA reads TGTGCCAGCAGCTTGGGCGGGGGGACCTACGAGCAGTACGTC.

CDR3 nucleotide sequence: TGTGCCAGTAGCCCAGAACCCTACAATGAGCAGTTCTTC. It translates to CASSPEPYNEQFF. The rearrangement uses TRBV19 and TRBJ2-1, with D unclear. This CDR3 comprises 13 residues. Germline V gene lookup returns CDR1 LNHDA and CDR2 SQIVND (reference sequence). V gave up 6 bases and J gave up 2 bases, with 8 bases separating them.

The rearrangement links TRBV6-2 or TRBV6-3 to TRBJ1-1; D remains unclear. The germline V gene has CDR1 MNHEY and CDR2 SVGEGT. V lost 1 base, J lost 5 bases, and 8 bases lay in between. The CDR3 has 13 amino acids. The CDR3 coding sequence is TGTGCCAGCAGTTACTTAGGGAAAACTGAAGCTTTCTTT. This sequence encodes CASSYLGKTEAFF.

The V gene is TRBV19, the J gene TRBJ2-3, with 8 nucleotides matching TRBD1. The CDR3 is 15 residues long. The V segment lost 7 bases and the J segment 0 bases; nucleotides outside the gene matches: 6. The germline V gene encodes CDR1 LNHDA and CDR2 SQIVND (reference sequence). Here the CDR3 reads CASNRRQGSTDTQYF. In DNA, the CDR3 is TGTGCCAGTAACCGGAGACAGGGGAGCACAGATACGCAGTATTTT.

V and J are TRBV20-1 and TRBJ1-2; D is unclear. V was cut by 3 bases and J by 1 base, with 12 bases left in between. Germline loops: CDR1 DFQATT, CDR2 SNEGSKA (reference sequence). CDR3 length: 14 residues. The CDR3 sequence: CSASPGNNNYGYTF. The CDR3, as DNA: TGCAGTGCTAGTCCGGGGAATAATAACTATGGCTACACCTTC.

This clone was recorded once. The V gene is TRBV19, the J gene TRBJ2-3; no reliable D call. Looked up from germline, CDR1 is LNHDA and CDR2 is SQIVND (reference sequence). The CDR3 is made up of 12 amino acids. V shed 4 bases and J shed 6 bases, with 8 bases lying between them. CDR3 region: CASSTDWDTQYF. The CDR3 DNA reads TGTGCCAGTAGTACCGATTGGGATACGCAGTATTTT.

The CDR3 region is CASSLLSGQNTGELFF. DNA of the CDR3: TGTGCCAGCAGCTTGTTATCCGGACAAAACACCGGGGAGCTGTTTTTT. The rearrangement links TRBV5-5 to TRBJ2-2; D possibly corresponds to TRBD1 (5 bases). V was clipped by 1 base and J by 2 bases, with 12 bases between them. The CDR3 consists of 16 residues. Germline V gene data show CDR1 as SGHKS and CDR2 as YYEKEE (reference sequence).

This sequence joins TRBV2 and TRBJ2-5; TRBD2 matches 7 bases. The CDR3 consists of 13 residues. The V segment lost 5 bases and the J segment 3 bases; nucleotides outside the gene matches: 3. In germline, CDR1 is SNHLY, CDR2 FYNNEI. The CDR3 reads CASSKSGEETQYF. Here the CDR3 DNA reads TGTGCCAGCAGTAAGAGCGGGGAAGAGACCCAGTACTTC.

The chain links TRBV9 to TRBJ2-3; D possibly corresponds to TRBD2 (6 bases). CDR3 size: 15 residues. Per the germline V gene, CDR1 is SGDLS and CDR2 is YYNGEE. With 1 base removed from V and 2 bases from J, the gap between germline ends came to 11 bases. This chain's CDR3 is CASSVSRGYTDTQYF. CDR3 sequence (DNA): TGTGCCAGCAGCGTATCACGGGGGTACACAGATACGCAGTATTTT. Full variable domain (rest looked up from reference TRBV9 and TRBJ2-3): DSGVTQTPKHLITATGQRVTLRCSPRSGDLSVYWYQQSLDQGLQFLIQYYNGEERAKGNILERFSAQQFPDLHSELNLSSLELGDSALYFCASSVSRGYTDTQYFGPGTRLTVL.

This sequence joins TRBV14 and TRBJ1-3, with a weak D call TRBD1 (5 bases). The CDR3 is 16 amino acids. V was cut by 6 bases and J by 4 bases, with 19 bases left in between. Germline lookup yields CDR1 SGHDN and CDR2 FVKESK. The CDR3, as DNA: TGTGCCAGCAGTCCCCTCGGAGGGGTTACAGGAAACACCATATATTTT. Its protein is CASSPLGGVTGNTIYF.

This chain links TRBV7-3 with TRBJ1-2, with TRBD1 as a possible D gene (5 bases). CDR3 length equals 13 residues. Germline V gene sequence: CDR1 SGHTA, CDR2 FQGTGA. Trimming left V 5 bases short and J 7 bases short, with 14 bases between. CDR3 residues: CASSVQGGGGYTF. The CDR3 nucleotides are TGTGCCAGCAGCGTGCAGGGTGGGGGTGGCTACACCTTC.

The chain employs TRBV5-6 and TRBJ2-3, with a tentative D call TRBD1 (6 bases). Trimming removed 2 bases from V and 2 bases from J, with 9 bases in between. The germline V gene has CDR1 SGHDT and CDR2 YYEEEE. The CDR3 length is 14 residues. The CDR3: CASSLQGPTDTQYF. For the CDR3, the DNA is TGTGCCAGCAGCTTACAGGGACCCACAGATACGCAGTATTTT.

The chain employs TRBV6-5 and TRBJ1-1; tentative D call: TRBD1 (6 bases). CDR3 length equals 15 residues. From germline, CDR1 is MNHEY and CDR2 SVGAGI. Trimming cost V 5 bases and J 2 bases, with 15 bases left between them. The CDR3 coding sequence is TGTGCCAGCAGTCCCCCTAGGGGGGTTAACACTGAAGCTTTCTTT. Translated: CASSPPRGVNTEAFF.

The DNA of the CDR3 is TGTGCCAGCAACCCGTACGGGGGAGAGACCCAGTACTTC. Its translation: CASNPYGGETQYF. The genes are TRBV6-2 or TRBV6-3 and TRBJ2-5; possible D gene TRBD2, 6 bases. CDR1 MNHEY and CDR2 SVGEGT come from the germline V gene. There are 13 residues in the CDR3. Trimming removed 7 bases at V and 4 bases at J, with 13 bases between.

This clone is a singleton in its sample. CDR3 DNA sequence: TGTGCCAGCTCACGTGGGACTAGCGGGGGAAGTTCCTACGAGCAGTACGTC. Translation gives CASSRGTSGGSSYEQYV. This chain links TRBV18 with TRBJ2-7, with 14 nucleotides matching TRBD2. Trimming took 4 bases from V and 1 from J; bases not matched to a gene: 6. The germline V gene encodes CDR1 KGHSH and CDR2 LQKENI. The CDR3 runs to 17 residues.

The genes are TRBV29-1 and TRBJ2-3, with TRBD2 identical over 14 bases. This CDR3 is 14 amino acids long. The junction had 3 bases not matched to a gene; V was cut back by 7 bases and J by 3 bases. Germline-derived CDR1 and CDR2 are SQVTM and ANQGSEA. The CDR3 DNA reads as TGCAGCGCTTGGACTAGCGGGAGGACAGATACGCAGTATTTT. Protein sequence: CSAWTSGRTDTQYF.

The sample holds a few counts of this clone. This rearrangement joins TRBV6-4 to TRBJ1-1; 7 nucleotides agree with TRBD1. The junction had 8 bases not matched to a gene; V was cut back by 6 bases and J by 4 bases. The CDR3 extends over 14 amino acids. Germline V lookup: CDR1 MRHNA, CDR2 SNTAGT. The CDR3 sequence: CASSPDRASTEAFF. As DNA, the CDR3 is TGTGCCAGCAGCCCCGACAGGGCGAGCACTGAAGCTTTCTTT.